This is a list of T cell receptor beta chains from one sample in a study of radiation and T cells in renal cell carcinoma. The repertoire was sequenced with immunoSEQ multiplex PCR; TCRdb's copy has only in-frame clones and lacks some. The sample consists of tens of thousands of clones, about 80% of them appearing once. Sequencing used blood, obtained from a patient whose treatment included radiotherapy and nephrectomy. The receptors stem from a woman in her 70s with renal cell carcinoma. The CDR3 runs from the conserved cysteine through the conserved F or W. A D gene is named only where the DNA matches it firmly.

J gene | D gene | V gene | CDR3 DNA | CDR3 protein
TRBJ2-1 | TRBD2 | TRBV9 | TGTGCCAGCAGCGCCTTAGCGGGAGGGCGTGGGAATGAGCAGTTCTTC | CASSALAGGRGNEQFF
TRBJ1-4 | TRBD1 | TRBV11-2 | TGTGCCAGCAGGACCGGGACAGGGGGCGAAGTACTGTTTTTT | CASRTGTGGEVLFF
TRBJ2-5 | - | TRBV27 | TGTGCCAGCAGTTTGTTGGAGTCCCAGGAGACCCAGTACTTC | CASSLLESQETQYF
TRBJ2-3 | TRBD2 | TRBV4-1 | TGCGCCAGCAGCCAAGAGGTTCCTAGCGGGACAGCAGATACGCAGTATTTT | CASSQEVPSGTADTQYF
TRBJ2-2 | - | TRBV5-1 | TGCGCCAGCAGCCTCTCGGCAGGGTCTGACGGGGAGCTGTTTTTT | CASSLSAGSDGELFF
TRBJ1-1 | - | TRBV7-6 | TGTGCCAGCAGCTCGTTCGGGGGGCGGAGGAACACTGAAGCTTTCTTT | CASSSFGGRRNTEAFF
TRBJ1-1 | - | TRBV15 | TGTGCCACCAGCAGAGCGGGGAGGGGGATGGGGGGCACTGAAGCTTTCTTT | CATSRAGRGMGGTEAFF
TRBJ1-2 | TRBD1 | TRBV5-4 | TGTGCCAGCAGCTGGGACGGGACAGGGGGTCCCCACTATGGCTACACCTTC | CASSWDGTGGPHYGYTF
TRBJ2-2 | - | TRBV9 | TGTGCCAGCAGCCATCTCCAACAGGGGCGGGGGAACACCGGGGAGCTGTTTTTT | CASSHLQQGRGNTGELFF
TRBJ2-3 | - | TRBV4-1 | TGCGCCAGCAGCCAAGAAGGATCAAGCACAGATACGCAGTATTTT | CASSQEGSSTDTQYF
TRBJ1-5 | - | TRBV25-1 | TGTGCCAGCTCTGGGGAGGGCAATCAGCCCCAGCATTTT | CASSGEGNQPQHF